This entry features one TCR beta chain sequence. The data belong to a study of blood T cell repertoires in COVID-19. Germline V gene lookup returns CDR1 SGHNT and CDR2 YENEEA. Trimming removed 2 bases from V and 5 bases from J; junction bases left unmatched: 0. The CDR3 runs to 13 residues. Generated by immunoSEQ multiplex PCR, the TCRdb table keeps only in-frame clones and is missing some. Counted here are tens of thousands of clones, approximately 87% occurring once; the ten biggest clones make up about 10%. Sequencing was carried out using peripheral blood. The gene calls are TRBV11-3 and TRBJ2-1; 7 nucleotides match TRBD2. The receptor was isolated from a human donor in a cohort sampled during active COVID-19. The CDR3 loop is CASSLLADNEQFF. The CDR3 region has the DNA TGTGCCAGCAGCTTACTAGCGGACAATGAGCAGTTCTTC.